A single sample gave rise to the 20 T cell receptor beta chains below, sequenced in a study of EBV T-cell therapy then PD-1 blockade in nasopharyngeal carcinoma. Clones were sequenced by immunoSEQ multiplex PCR, and TCRdb holds only the in-frame ones, with some missing. Of some 19,000 clones in the sample, roughly 80% were seen once. Treatment defined: AdE1-LMPpoly-expanded autologous EBV-specific T-cell therapy followed by anti-PD-1 nivolumab. These receptors are not linked to any known antigen. The specimen comprised CD8+ T cells from blood, sampled at roughly day 35 from a patient whose treatment included autologous EBV-specific T cells and nivolumab. The receptors come from a man in his forties with nasopharyngeal carcinoma.

Judged by abundance, this clone is medium-sized. The chain is built from TRBV7-9 and TRBJ2-3; either TRBD1 or TRBD2 may fit D (5 bases each). The germline V and J ends were trimmed by 3 bases and 1 base, with 17 bases remaining between them. The CDR3 sequence is 17 residues long. The germline V gene encodes CDR1 SEHNR and CDR2 FQNEAQ (reference sequence). Here the CDR3 reads CASSFGETVRGTDTQYF. For the CDR3, the DNA is TGTGCCAGCAGCTTTGGGGAGACGGTCAGGGGCACAGATACGCAGTATTTT.

There are a few counts of this clone. The rearrangement uses TRBV2 and TRBJ1-5; D call uncertain. Germline loops: CDR1 SNHLY, CDR2 FYNNEI. The ends were cut back, 11 bases at V and 5 bases at J, with 16 bases in the middle. The CDR3 loop spans 13 amino acids. In nucleotides, the CDR3 is TGTGCCGCGTCACCTGCTCCTTATCAGCCCCAGCATTTT. Its translation: CAASPAPYQPQHF.

The table lists this clone with a few counts. V usage is TRBV6-2 or TRBV6-3 and J usage is TRBJ1-4; D is unclear. The V gene's germline CDR1 is MNHEY and CDR2 SVGEGT. The length of the CDR3 is 14 residues. Deletions cut 2 bases from V and 6 bases from J, with 10 bases between. The CDR3, as DNA: TGTGCCAGCAGTTACAACGGACTCTATGAAAAACTGTTTTTT. Residues: CASSYNGLYEKLFF.

The CDR3, as DNA: TGCGCCAGCAGCTTGCGGGGGCGAGGGACGGAGACCCAGTACTTC. Protein product: CASSLRGRGTETQYF. J is TRBJ2-5 and V is TRBV5-1; D is tentatively TRBD1 or TRBD2 (6 bases each). V was trimmed by 1 base and J by 5 bases, leaving 15 bases between them. This CDR3 contains 15 residues. Germline CDR1 is SGHRS and CDR2 is YFSETQ.

This chain links TRBV28 with TRBJ1-4; D remains ambiguous. Trimming removed 3 bases from V and 0 bases from J, with 5 bases in between. Germline CDR1 reads MDHEN; CDR2 reads SYDVKM. This CDR3 is 14 amino acids long. DNA for the CDR3: TGTGCCAGCAGTTTCAGAGCAACTAATGAAAAACTGTTTTTT. It is translated as CASSFRATNEKLFF.

This rearrangement joins TRBV28 to TRBJ1-2; 9 bases line up with TRBD1. J lost 7 bases, V lost 5 bases, and 8 bases had no gene match. From germline, CDR1 is MDHEN and CDR2 SYDVKM. The CDR3 covers 14 residues. CDR3: CASSTHRGQGGYTF. The DNA for the CDR3 is TGTGCCAGCAGTACCCACAGGGGGCAGGGTGGCTACACCTTC.

Remarks on this clone: No DNA is shown, since the ends of the CDR3 on it are uncertain; the CDR3 is the one TCRdb lists. The chain employs TRBV6-5 and TRBJ2-1. The CDR3 adds up to 15 amino acids, both ends counted. Germline V gene sequence: CDR1 MNHEY, CDR2 SVGAGI. The CDR3: CASSLLRGRHNEQFF.

The chain employs TRBV6-5 and TRBJ2-7; 9 bases align to TRBD1. This CDR3 is 13 amino acids long. The germline CDR1 and CDR2 sequences are MNHEY and SVGAGI. J lost 2 bases, V lost 4 bases, and 0 bases had no gene match. The DNA of the CDR3 is TGTGCCAGCAGTTGGACAGGGGCCTACGAGCAGTACTTC. It yields the protein CASSWTGAYEQYF.

This chain uses TRBV12-3 or TRBV12-4 with TRBJ2-1; D is uncertain. The CDR3 contains 11 residues. Trimming pared 1 base from V and 8 bases from J, leaving 3 bases between. DNA of the CDR3: TGTGCCAGCAGTTTAGAGGATGAGCAGTTCTTC. It specifies CASSLEDEQFF.

This clone occurred once. The rearrangement links TRBV14 to TRBJ2-5; no reliable D call. V was pared by 0 bases and J by 0 bases, with 8 bases between. The CDR3 runs 15 residues. Germline V lookup: CDR1 SGHDN, CDR2 FVKESK. CDR3 nucleotides: TGTGCCAGCAGCCAAGATTGGCAGTACCAAGAGACCCAGTACTTC. Translated: CASSQDWQYQETQYF.

The genes are TRBV6-6 and TRBJ1-1; TRBD1 matches 9 bases. In germline, CDR1 is MNHNY, CDR2 SVGAGI (reference sequence). The CDR3 is made up of 16 amino acids. Germline trimming cut 2 bases from V and 2 bases from J; bases unmatched to any gene: 6. CDR3: CASSYLGQGRNTEAFF. CDR3 DNA: TGTGCCAGCAGTTACCTAGGACAGGGGCGTAACACTGAAGCTTTCTTT.

This chain links TRBV29-1 with TRBJ1-1; D perhaps matches TRBD1 (6 bases). Germline V gives CDR1 SQVTM, CDR2 ANQGSEA. The CDR3 runs to 14 residues. The ends were cut back, 2 bases at V and 4 bases at J, with 14 bases in the middle. The CDR3: CSVESGEGGTEAFF. The CDR3 bases are TGCAGCGTTGAAAGTGGGGAGGGGGGCACTGAAGCTTTCTTT. Variable domain in full (rest from reference TRBV29-1 and TRBJ1-1): SAVISQKPSRDICQRGTSLTIQCQVDSQVTMMFWYRQQPGQSLTLIATANQGSEATYESGFVIDKFPISRPNLTFSTLTVSNMSPEDSSIYLCSVESGEGGTEAFFGQGTRLTVV.

The chain combines TRBV6-2 or TRBV6-3 with TRBJ1-5; no clear D gene. V was clipped by 6 bases and J by 3 bases, with 12 bases between them. Germline CDR1 MNHEY, CDR2 SVGEGT. The CDR3 is 14 residues long. As DNA, the CDR3 is TGTGCCAGCAGCATAGGACCGATCAATCAGCCCCAGCATTTT. It specifies CASSIGPINQPQHF.

The chain employs TRBV5-4 and TRBJ2-7, with TRBD2 identical over 8 bases. Trimming took 4 bases from V and 4 from J; bases not matched to a gene: 7. This CDR3 has 14 amino acids. Germline V gene data show CDR1 as SGHNT and CDR2 as YYREEE (reference sequence). CDR3 coding DNA: TGTGCCAGCAGCCCCGGACTAGCTTCTTACGAGCAGTACTTC. It yields the protein CASSPGLASYEQYF.

V is TRBV2 and J is TRBJ1-1, with D uncertain. The V and J ends lost 4 bases and 0 bases respectively, with 9 bases between them. There are 14 residues in the CDR3. The germline V gene has CDR1 SNHLY and CDR2 FYNNEI. CDR3 protein: CASSGGMMNTEAFF. CDR3 sequence (DNA): TGTGCCAGCAGTGGTGGGATGATGAACACTGAAGCTTTCTTT.

V usage is TRBV19 and J usage is TRBJ2-2; 9 bases fit TRBD1. V lost 5 bases and J lost 4; bases outside the gene matches: 11. Germline CDR1 reads LNHDA; CDR2 reads SQIVND (reference sequence). The CDR3 runs 17 residues. In DNA, the CDR3 is TGTGCCAGTAGTCCCCCCGGGACAGGGCCGGGCACCGGGGAGCTGTTTTTT. Its protein product is CASSPPGTGPGTGELFF.

The chain joins TRBV20-1 to TRBJ2-1, with 12 bases lining up with TRBD2. Germline values: CDR1 DFQATT, CDR2 SNEGSKA (reference sequence). J gave up 8 bases and V 3 bases, and 5 bases lay outside the gene matches. The CDR3 has 14 residues. The CDR3 protein is CSASLAGGLDEQFF. The CDR3 region has the DNA TGCAGTGCTAGTCTAGCGGGGGGGCTGGATGAGCAGTTCTTC.

In DNA, the CDR3 is TGTGCCAGTAGCCCCCGGAGTAGCAATCAGCCCCAGCATTTT. Translated, it gives CASSPRSSNQPQHF. The chain employs TRBV19 and TRBJ1-5; D is unclear. The V gene's germline CDR1 is LNHDA and CDR2 SQIVND (reference sequence). Trimming removed 6 bases from V and 0 bases from J, with 9 bases in between. The CDR3 runs 14 residues. Variable domain in full (rest from reference TRBV19 and TRBJ1-5): DGGITQSPKYLFRKEGQNVTLSCEQNLNHDAMYWYRQDPGQGLRLIYYSQIVNDFQKGDIAEGYSVSREKKESFPLTVTSAQKNPTAFYLCASSPRSSNQPQHFGDGTRLSIL.

The chain recombines TRBV5-4 with TRBJ2-3; D may match TRBD1 or TRBD2 (5 bases each). The CDR3 extends over 17 amino acids. The V gene's germline CDR1 is SGHNT and CDR2 YYREEE (reference sequence). V was trimmed by 4 bases and J by 1 base, leaving 19 bases between them. CDR3 bases: TGTGCCAGCAGCATCTCCGGGACCCCCGGTGGCACAGATACGCAGTATTTT. It is translated as CASSISGTPGGTDTQYF.

This chain joins TRBV7-2 and TRBJ2-2; 8 bases match TRBD1. In germline, CDR1 is SGHTA, CDR2 FQGNSA. The CDR3 is 17 residues long. J was trimmed by 1 base and V by 2 bases; bases with no gene match: 6. CDR3 amino acids: CASSLPDRGRNTGELFF. In nucleotides, the CDR3 is TGTGCCAGCAGCTTACCCGACAGGGGACGGAACACCGGGGAGCTGTTTTTT.